This entry features one T cell receptor (beta chain) sequence. The antigen is unknown. The data belong to a study of OX40 agonist ivuxolimab in advanced cancers. Study-wide background: Of mixed ages from about 20 to 80 and averaging roughly 64 years, the group was about 80% male. Among those treated, three patients had partial responses, one with hepatocellular carcinoma and two with cutaneous melanoma. Study-wide results and caveats: Specificity for antigen went undetermined in the expanded peripheral T cells. Both blood CD4+ and CD8+ T cells showed clonal growth by week 6 at 0.1 to 3.0 mg/kg.

The CDR3 runs to 13 residues. The V end lost 2 bases, the J end lost 5 bases, and 9 bases lay between the germline ends. Per germline, CDR1 SGHAT and CDR2 FQDESV (reference sequence). Data came from immunoSEQ multiplex PCR; TCRdb stores just in-frame clones and leaves some out. The data show about 50,000 clones, with roughly 91% seen just once and less than 7.5% held by the top ten. The TCR comes from an adult with an advanced solid tumor such as melanoma, head and neck, liver or kidney cancer. The chain links TRBV11-1 to TRBJ1-1; D not certain. The material was CD4+ or CD8+ T cells sorted from blood, obtained in a trial of the OX40 agonist ivuxolimab. The CDR3 bases are TGTGCCAGCAGCTTAAGGAGGCAAACTGAAGCTTTCTTT. The encoded protein is CASSLRRQTEAFF.